This T cell receptor beta chain derives from a study of identical twins. The CDR3 runs to 17 residues. CDR1 and CDR2 (germline): LGHDT, YNNKEL (reference sequence). V gave up 0 bases and J gave up 0 bases, with 12 bases separating them. Study-wide results and limits: The study found weaker excess twin sharing in beta out-of-frame sequences.

Addition of a universal primer site occurred through template switching, and cDNA carried unique molecular identifiers. TCRdb analysed the 5' RACE reads with MiXCR anew, one entry per CDR3 protein. This sample carries 1.5 million to 2 million distinct CDR3 sequences, roughly 35% of them seen once, and the ten largest clones take more than 0.25%. With regard to this clonotype: The antigen is unknown.

This clonotype originated in a newborn girl in good health. The V gene is TRBV3-1, the J gene TRBJ2-4; D might be TRBD2 (5 bases). The specimen was cord blood. For the CDR3, the DNA is TGTGCCAGCAGCCAAGATTGGCGGGCGGTAGCCAAAAACATTCAGTACTTC. It yields the protein CASSQDWRAVAKNIQYF. The whole variable domain, remainder taken from reference TRBV3-1 and TRBJ2-4, is DTAVSQTPKYLVTQMGNDKSIKCEQNLGHDTMYWYKQDSKKFLKIMFSYNNKELIINETVPNRFSPKSPDKAHLNLHINSLELGDSAVYFCASSQDWRAVAKNIQYFGAGTRLSVL.